A single sample is the source of the 15 T cell receptor beta chains below, sequenced in a study of blood T cells in healthy people across ages. PCR was performed a second time for about 7 to 11 cycles using a sample-barcoded 5' primer and a J-beta primer mix. TCRdb re-called the 5' RACE reads with MiXCR, one entry per CDR3 protein. The sample lists approximately 810,000 distinct CDR3 sequences; approximately 35% were seen once. Sequenced sample: blood. Receptor source: a young man in good health.

The chain is built from TRBV21-1 and TRBJ2-3; whether TRBD2, the table's D call, matches the DNA was not checked. TRBV21-1 is a pseudogene locus. This CDR3 spans 15 amino acids. CDR3 in amino acids: CANSKRGGSTDTRYF. CDR3 DNA sequence: TGTGCCAACAGCAAACGGGGGGGAAGCACAGATACGCGGTATTTT.

This clonotype has just a few counts. The chain joins TRBV12-3 or TRBV12-4 to TRBJ2-1; D tentatively fits TRBD1 or TRBD2 (6 bases each). Gene TRBJ2-7 matches the end of the DNA better, so the J call may be wrong. The CDR3 runs to 15 residues. The DNA of the CDR3 is TGTGCCAGCACGTTGGGGGGCAGCTCCTACAATGAGCAGTACTTC. Protein: CASTLGGSSYNEQYF.

The genes are TRBV29-1 and TRBJ2-1, with D perhaps TRBD2 (6 bases). V was pared by 6 bases and J by 0 bases, with 12 bases between. The CDR3 length is 14 residues. Looked up from germline, CDR1 is SQVTM and CDR2 is ANQGSEA. The CDR3 here is CSVRDSSSYNEQFF. The CDR3 DNA follows: TGCAGCGTCCGGGACTCAAGCTCCTACAATGAGCAGTTCTTC.

This chain joins TRBV19 and TRBJ2-1; D might be TRBD1 (6 bases). The CDR3 length is 16 residues. The germline V and J ends were trimmed by 5 bases and 0 bases, with 14 bases remaining between them. Germline values: CDR1 LNHDA, CDR2 SQIVND (reference sequence). In DNA, the CDR3 is TGTGCCAGTAGTCTCGGGAAAGGGGGCTCCTACAATGAGCAGTTCTTC. Encoded protein: CASSLGKGGSYNEQFF.

This clonotype was recorded many times. The V and J genes are TRBV10-3 and TRBJ2-1; the D call may be TRBD1 or TRBD2 (6 bases each). V lost 0 bases, J lost 9 bases, and 15 bases lay in between. The CDR3 covers 15 residues. CDR1 is ENHRY, CDR2 SYGVKD, per germline. CDR3: CAISESSVKGGEQFF. DNA of the CDR3: TGTGCCATCAGTGAGTCGAGTGTTAAGGGGGGTGAGCAGTTCTTC.

This chain joins TRBV12-3 or TRBV12-4 and TRBJ1-4; the D gene is possibly TRBD1 (6 bases). The CDR3 is 16 amino acids. Trimming took 1 base from V and 8 from J, leaving 17 bases between them. The CDR3 spells CASSLGLRGVEEKLFF. CDR3 DNA sequence: TGTGCCAGCAGTTTAGGGCTGAGGGGGGTAGAAGAAAAACTGTTTTTT.

This clonotype occurred a few times. V gene TRBV24-1 combines with J gene TRBJ2-7; 10 bases fit TRBD1. Trimming removed 5 bases from V and 3 bases from J; junction bases left unmatched: 0. CDR3 size: 13 residues. Germline-derived CDR1 and CDR2 are KGHDR and SFDVKD. The CDR3 nucleotides are TGTGCCACCAGTGGGACAGGGGGCTACGAGCAGTACTTC. Protein product: CATSGTGGYEQYF.

Notes on this clonotype: Mismatch with germline at one junction end may stem from a read error. The chain joins TRBV12-3 or TRBV12-4 to TRBJ1-2; tentatively, D is TRBD1 (6 bases). This CDR3 contains 13 residues. CDR3 sequence (DNA): TGTGCCAGCAGTTTGGGGGGCGCTTATGACTACACCTTC. Amino acid sequence: CASSLGGAYDYTF.

Notes on this clonotype: Possible read error: a much larger clone is one base away. This rearrangement joins TRBV7-2 to TRBJ1-2; D possibly corresponds to TRBD1 (5 bases). The CDR3 covers 14 residues. Germline assignment: CDR1 SGHTA and CDR2 FQGNSA. Trimming stripped 6 bases from V and 3 bases from J, with 14 bases between. CDR3 sequence reads: CASSLGRADYGYTF. The CDR3 DNA follows: TGTGCCAGCAGTTTGGGCAGGGCGGACTATGGCTACACCTTC.

This clonotype has only one observation. The J gene is TRBJ2-7, the V gene TRBV20-1; maybe TRBD2 (6 bases). The germline CDR1 and CDR2 sequences are DFQATT and SNEGSKA (reference sequence). The CDR3 is 14 residues long. Trimming cost V 1 base and J 5 bases, with 15 bases left between them. CDR3 region: CSARADRLANEQYF. The CDR3 bases are TGCAGTGCTAGAGCCGACCGGCTAGCGAACGAGCAGTACTTC.

The V call is TRBV28, the J call TRBJ2-1, with TRBD2 as a possible D gene (6 bases). The V and J ends lost 5 bases and 4 bases respectively, with 24 bases between them. CDR3 size: 18 residues. Germline loops: CDR1 MDHEN, CDR2 SYDVKM. The DNA of the CDR3 is TGTGCCAGCAGTCCTCCCCCGGGGTTGGGGACTGGATACAATGAGCAGTTCTTC. Residues: CASSPPPGLGTGYNEQFF. The whole variable domain, remainder taken from reference TRBV28 and TRBJ2-1, is DVKVTQSSRYLVKRTGEKVFLECVQDMDHENMFWYRQDPGLGLRLIYFSYDVKMKEKGDIPEGYSVSREKKERFSLILESASTNQTSMYLCASSPPPGLGTGYNEQFFGPGTRLTVL.

With regard to this clonotype: A much larger clone lies a single base off, so this may be a read error. The chain carries TRBV12-3 or TRBV12-4 and TRBJ2-7; D not resolved. CDR3 length: 13 amino acids. The CDR3, as DNA: TGTGCCAACAGTTCCCAAGGGTCCTACGAGCAGTACTTC. Encoded protein: CANSSQGSYEQYF.

This chain links TRBV25-1 with TRBJ2-3, with 7 bases matching TRBD1. This CDR3 has 14 residues. The J segment lost 1 base and the V segment lost 6 bases, leaving 4 bases of the junction unmatched. CDR1 and CDR2 from the germline V gene are MGHDK and SYGVNS. DNA of the CDR3: TGTGCCAGCAGGACAGGGTTGGGCACAGATACGCAGTATTTT. Its translation: CASRTGLGTDTQYF.

This clonotype came up a few times. This chain joins TRBV6-6 and TRBJ2-7; perhaps D is TRBD1 or TRBD2 (5 bases each). The DNA end favors TRBJ2-5, so the J call may be wrong. Per the germline V gene, CDR1 is MNHNY and CDR2 is SVGAGI (reference sequence). The CDR3 loop spans 16 amino acids. The CDR3 spells CASRGTTRGGQETQYF. The CDR3 DNA reads TGTGCCAGCAGGGGTACAACTAGGGGCGGGCAGGAGACCCAGTACTTC.

This clonotype was detected ten times or more. The chain carries TRBV10-3 and TRBJ1-2; the D is unclear. Between the trimmed V and J ends, which lost 0 bases and 4 bases, there was a span of 9 bases. The CDR3 length is 14 residues. The germline V gene encodes CDR1 ENHRY and CDR2 SYGVKD. Here the CDR3 DNA reads TGTGCCATCAGTGAGTCAGCCAGCCCCTATGGCTACACCTTC. This codes for CAISESASPYGYTF.